The 20 T cell receptor beta chains reported below all come from one sample, sequenced in a study of T cell repertoires in cytomegalovirus infection. Their antigen targets remain unknown. MiXCR, run by TCRdb on the reads, gives a single entry per CDR3 protein. The sample carries hundreds of thousands of distinct CDR3 sequences, about 39% recorded once. This specimen consisted of cultured PBMCs, obtained from culture after CMV antigen stimulation. The receptors were sampled from a human donor in good health (CMV status not recorded). Some clones in this sample may be carry-over from other donors' samples.

CDR3 coding DNA: TGTGCCAGCAGCTATGCAGGGCCCTATGGCTACACCTTC. Translation: CASSYAGPYGYTF. The chain carries TRBV5-4 and TRBJ1-2; TRBD1 is a possible D gene (5 bases). The CDR3 loop spans 13 amino acids. Trimming shortened V by 3 bases and J by 4 bases, and 10 bases separated the two germline ends. Germline CDR1 reads SGHNT; CDR2 reads YYREEE (reference sequence).

This chain connects TRBV28 to TRBJ1-5; 12 nucleotides match TRBD1. There are 16 residues in the CDR3. Germline values: CDR1 MDHEN, CDR2 SYDVKM. The V and J ends lost 2 bases and 4 bases, in that order; junction bases with no gene match: 3. CDR3 nucleotides: TGTGCCAGCAGTTTAGGGGACAGGGGGCGGAATCAGCCCCAGCATTTT. Amino acid sequence: CASSLGDRGRNQPQHF.

The chain joins TRBV7-9 to TRBJ2-3; 7 positions agree with TRBD1. J gave up 2 bases and V 3 bases, and 8 bases lay outside the gene matches. CDR1 is SEHNR, CDR2 FQNEAQ, per germline (reference sequence). There are 16 residues in the CDR3. DNA of the CDR3: TGTGCCAGCAGCTTCCATCGGACAGGAGACACAGATACGCAGTATTTT. This gives the protein CASSFHRTGDTDTQYF. The whole variable domain, remainder taken from reference TRBV7-9 and TRBJ2-3, is DTGVSQNPRHKITKRGQNVTFRCDPISEHNRLYWYRQTLGQGPEFLTYFQNEAQLEKSRLLSDRFSAERPKGSFSTLEIQRTEQGDSAMYLCASSFHRTGDTDTQYFGPGTRLTVL.

The rearrangement joins TRBV19 to TRBJ2-5; 10 bases agree with TRBD2. The V and J ends lost 5 bases and 1 base, in that order; junction bases with no gene match: 4. CDR1 and CDR2 (germline): LNHDA, SQIVND (reference sequence). There are 15 residues in the CDR3. The CDR3 coding sequence is TGTGCCAGTAGTTTAGCGGGGGGACTCCAAGAGACCCAGTACTTC. This sequence encodes CASSLAGGLQETQYF.

In this sample, this clonotype turned up a few times. The CDR3 sequence: CASSLTGAAGANVLTF. In DNA form, the CDR3 reads TGTGCCAGCAGTTTAACGGGCGCCGCTGGGGCCAACGTCCTGACTTTC. The rearrangement joins TRBV28 to TRBJ2-6; D not certain. Germline V gene sequence: CDR1 MDHEN, CDR2 SYDVKM. The V and J ends lost 2 bases and 2 bases respectively, with 10 bases between them. The CDR3 extends over 16 amino acids.

This clonotype has only a few counts. The rearrangement joins TRBV27 to TRBJ2-5, with 12 bases fitting TRBD1. Germline values: CDR1 MNHEY, CDR2 SMNVEV (reference sequence). The CDR3 runs 16 residues. V lost 5 bases to trimming and J lost 3 bases; unmatched junction nucleotides: 7. CDR3 amino acids: CASSPWDRGREETQYF. In DNA, the CDR3 is TGTGCCAGCAGTCCGTGGGACAGGGGGCGGGAAGAGACCCAGTACTTC.

The rearrangement joins TRBV20-1 to TRBJ2-3, with 13 bases aligning to TRBD2. The germline gives CDR1 DFQATT, CDR2 SNEGSKA (reference sequence). The V segment lost 6 bases and the J segment 5 bases; nucleotides outside the gene matches: 11. CDR3 length: 16 residues. This chain's CDR3 is CSALRLAGGGIDTQYF. For the CDR3, the DNA is TGCAGTGCCCTGAGACTAGCGGGAGGCGGCATAGATACGCAGTATTTT.

This clonotype came up once. The chain is built from TRBV7-3 and TRBJ2-2; 7 nucleotides align to TRBD2. Germline values: CDR1 SGHTA, CDR2 FQGTGA. V trimming: 5 bases; J trimming: 2 bases; junction bases outside the gene matches: 14. The CDR3 length is 18 residues. For the CDR3, the DNA is TGTGCCAGCAGCCCACCCTGGCGGGAGAAAGCTAACACCGGGGAGCTGTTTTTT. It is translated as CASSPPWREKANTGELFF.

This clonotype was counted only a few times. V gene TRBV11-2 combines with J gene TRBJ2-3, with 7 positions matching TRBD2. From germline, CDR1 is SGHAT and CDR2 FQNNGV. Trimming cost V 6 bases and J 3 bases; bases outside gene matches: 9. CDR3 length: 15 residues. The CDR3 sequence: CASSEAGVTTDTQYF. In nucleotides, the CDR3 is TGTGCCAGCAGTGAGGCGGGAGTGACGACAGATACGCAGTATTTT.

Remarks on this clonotype: One junction end does not reproduce the germline sequence, and a read error may be involved. The chain joins TRBV29-1 to TRBJ2-7, with 12 bases matching TRBD1. Germline V lookup: CDR1 SQVTM, CDR2 ANQGSEA. The CDR3 contains 14 residues. In nucleotides, the CDR3 is TGCAGCGTCGAAGCGGGACAGGGGGCTGGGGAGCAGTACTTC. It codes for CSVEAGQGAGEQYF.

V usage is TRBV6-2 or TRBV6-3 and J usage is TRBJ2-1; TRBD2 matches at 11 bases. J gave up 10 bases and V 6 bases, and 8 bases lay outside the gene matches. CDR3 size: 14 residues. In germline, CDR1 is MNHEY, CDR2 SVGEGT. CDR3 region: CASRASGRSGEQFF. As DNA, the CDR3 is TGTGCCAGCAGAGCTAGCGGGAGGTCGGGGGAGCAGTTCTTC.

The table lists this clonotype with a few counts. The gene calls are TRBV12-3 or TRBV12-4 and TRBJ2-3, with 12 bases fitting TRBD2. The V gene end was trimmed by 6 bases and the J gene end by 3 bases; junction bases not matched to a gene: 4. This CDR3 has 15 residues. This CDR3 is CASRRTSGETDTQYF. In nucleotides, the CDR3 is TGTGCCAGCAGGAGGACTAGCGGGGAAACAGATACGCAGTATTTT.

In this sample, this clonotype turned up a few times. The rearrangement links TRBV7-8 to TRBJ1-6; D not certain. V was shortened by 1 base and J by 13 bases, with 14 bases between the two germline ends. CDR1 and CDR2 (germline): SGHVS, FQNEAQ. The CDR3 runs to 14 residues. The CDR3 DNA sequence: TGTGCCAGCAGCTTAGGGCGGACCCAAGTTCCCCTCCACTTT. Protein product: CASSLGRTQVPLHF.

The chain joins TRBV6-6 to TRBJ1-3, with D uncertain. The germline V gene encodes CDR1 MNHNY and CDR2 SVGAGI (reference sequence). This CDR3 contains 20 residues. With 5 bases removed from V and 1 base from J, the gap between germline ends came to 27 bases. CDR3 sequence reads: CASSISRRGGGGSSGNTIYF. The DNA for the CDR3 is TGTGCCAGCAGTATCTCTCGCCGGGGAGGAGGAGGCTCTTCTGGAAACACCATATATTTT.

This clonotype was seen a handful of times. The chain is built from TRBV7-2 and TRBJ2-7; D ambiguous. CDR3 length equals 17 residues. Per germline, CDR1 SGHTA and CDR2 FQGNSA. V was clipped by 0 bases and J by 2 bases, with 17 bases between them. This chain's CDR3 is CASSLAPFTLRAYEQYF. The CDR3 DNA follows: TGTGCCAGCAGCTTAGCCCCCTTCACCTTAAGAGCCTACGAGCAGTACTTC.

The chain uses TRBV7-6 and TRBJ2-3, with D perhaps matching TRBD2 (5 bases). CDR3 size: 14 residues. Trimming stripped 5 bases from V and 3 bases from J, with 12 bases between. CDR1 SGHVS and CDR2 FNYEAQ come from the germline V gene. Here the CDR3 reads CASSITTRTDTQYF. In DNA form, the CDR3 reads TGTGCCAGCAGCATAACTACTAGGACAGATACGCAGTATTTT.

This chain connects TRBV7-2 to TRBJ2-7; TRBD2 is a possible D gene (6 bases). CDR1 and CDR2 (germline): SGHTA, FQGNSA. The CDR3 contains 16 residues. Trimming took off 0 bases at V and 2 bases at J, with 14 bases between the two ends. CDR3 region: CASSLAPDYGPYEQYF. Written as DNA, the CDR3 is TGTGCCAGCAGCTTAGCGCCGGACTACGGGCCCTACGAGCAGTACTTC.

The gene calls are TRBV5-5 and TRBJ1-4; D may be TRBD1 (5 bases). CDR3 size: 15 residues. The germline V gene encodes CDR1 SGHKS and CDR2 YYEKEE (reference sequence). The V end lost 0 bases, the J end lost 8 bases, and 14 bases lay between the germline ends. CDR3 sequence: CASSLAAGSGEKLFF. CDR3 sequence (DNA): TGTGCCAGCAGCTTGGCCGCAGGGTCTGGCGAAAAACTGTTTTTT.

The J gene is TRBJ2-7, the V gene TRBV9; 7 bases agree with TRBD2. This CDR3 has 15 residues. Germline V gene data show CDR1 as SGDLS and CDR2 as YYNGEE. Losses at the gene ends were 3 bases for V and 0 bases for J; bases not matched to a gene: 6. The CDR3 DNA reads TGTGCCAGCAGCGAATCTAGCGGTAGCTCCTACGAGCAGTACTTC. Its translation: CASSESSGSSYEQYF.

The chain employs TRBV4-3 and TRBJ2-3; 9 nucleotides agree with TRBD2. Germline values: CDR1 LGHNA, CDR2 YSLEER. Germline trimming cut 4 bases from V and 0 bases from J; bases unmatched to any gene: 8. The CDR3 totals 17 residues. The CDR3 DNA is TGCGCCAGCAGCCGGGGTAGCGGGAGCCCTAGCACAGATACGCAGTATTTT. It encodes CASSRGSGSPSTDTQYF.